This T cell receptor (beta chain) comes out of a study of blood T cell repertoires in COVID-19. As for the study in general: Samples came from the United States, Italy and Spain, spanning acute and convalescent COVID-19. Sources were T cells, B-cell-depleted T cells, or PBMCs; the material itself was cDNA or gDNA.

Authors' processing steps: Reference gene primer amplification in the assay estimated nucleated cell counts. Produced via immunoSEQ multiplex PCR; TCRdb's table is partial and in-frame only. The D gene and trimming were derived from the DNA, and the V and J assignments and clone size from that table. This table holds 250,000 to 350,000 clones, approximately 86% found once. A Seattle source enrolled patients during active infection and followed them longitudinally. The germline V gene has CDR1 LGHDT and CDR2 YNNKEL (reference sequence). Deletions cut 4 bases from V and 1 base from J, with 11 bases between. This CDR3 has 14 amino acids.

Sequencing was done on a sample of peripheral blood. This receptor was identified in a human donor with COVID-19, enrolled during active disease. The donor label of this sample is uncertain. The chain uses TRBV3-1 (or the pseudogene TRBV3-2) and TRBJ2-7; D is unresolved. CDR3 protein: CASSPRPISYEQYF. The CDR3 DNA is TGTGCCAGCAGCCCGCGGCCTATTTCCTACGAGCAGTACTTC.